This T cell receptor beta chain was observed in a study of T cells in narcolepsy. Assay: immunoSEQ multiplex PCR; the TCRdb copy retains only in-frame clones and omits some. The sample has around 30,000 clones, roughly 80% seen once. The source material was CD45RA- memory CD4+ T cells from PBMCs. The receptor's source is a human donor with narcolepsy.

The chain's CDR3 is CASSLARTSGFRETQYF. The CDR3 DNA reads as TGCGCCAGCAGCTTGGCCCGGACTAGCGGGTTCCGGGAGACCCAGTACTTC. The rearrangement links TRBV5-1 to TRBJ2-5, with 11 positions matching TRBD2. The CDR3 covers 17 residues. J was trimmed by 5 bases and V by 0 bases; bases with no gene match: 9. Germline CDR1 SGHRS, CDR2 YFSETQ. The full variable domain, its missing parts supplied by reference TRBV5-1 and TRBJ2-5, is KAGVTQTPRYLIKTRGQQVTLSCSPISGHRSVSWYQQTPGQGLQFLFEYFSETQRNKGNFPGRFSGRQFSNSRSEMNVSTLELGDSALYLCASSLARTSGFRETQYFGPGTRLLVL.